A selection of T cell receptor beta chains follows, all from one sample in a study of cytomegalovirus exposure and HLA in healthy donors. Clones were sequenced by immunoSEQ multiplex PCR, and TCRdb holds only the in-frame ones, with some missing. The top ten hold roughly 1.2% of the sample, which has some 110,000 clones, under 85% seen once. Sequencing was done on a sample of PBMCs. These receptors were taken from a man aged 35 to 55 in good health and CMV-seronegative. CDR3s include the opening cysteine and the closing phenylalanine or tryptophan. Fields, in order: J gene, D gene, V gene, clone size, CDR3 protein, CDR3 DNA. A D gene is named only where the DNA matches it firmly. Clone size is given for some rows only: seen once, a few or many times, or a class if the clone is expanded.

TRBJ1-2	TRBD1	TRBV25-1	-	CASSGTGIIYGYTF	TGTGCCAGCAGTGGGACAGGTATTATCTATGGCTACACCTTC
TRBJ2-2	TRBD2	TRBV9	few	CASSPRASGYRELFF	TGTGCCAGCAGCCCTCGGGCTAGCGGGTACCGGGAGCTGTTTTTT
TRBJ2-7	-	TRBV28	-	CASSLYRGTYEQYF	TGTGCCAGCAGTTTATATCGGGGGACCTACGAGCAGTACTTC
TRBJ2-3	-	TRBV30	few	CALPADNTDTQYF	TGTGCCTTGCCAGCGGATAACACAGATACGCAGTATTTT
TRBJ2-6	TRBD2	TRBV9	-	CASSVGTSPGANVLTF	TGTGCCAGCAGCGTAGGGACTAGCCCTGGGGCCAACGTCCTGACTTTC
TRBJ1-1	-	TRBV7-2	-	CASSLSRQGKRTEAFF	TGTGCCAGCAGCTTAAGCCGCCAGGGAAAAAGGACTGAAGCTTTCTTT
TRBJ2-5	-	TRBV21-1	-	CANPPSGRQETQYF	TGTGCCAACCCCCCTAGCGGGAGGCAAGAGACCCAGTACTTC
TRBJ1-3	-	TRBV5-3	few	CARSFRGNSGNTIYF	TGTGCCAGAAGCTTCAGGGGCAACTCTGGAAACACCATATATTTT
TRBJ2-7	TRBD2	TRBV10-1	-	CASSDPGLAAYEQYF	TGCGCCAGCAGTGACCCGGGACTAGCGGCCTACGAGCAGTACTTC
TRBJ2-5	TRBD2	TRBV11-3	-	CASSSLAGDETQYF	TGTGCCAGCAGCTCCCTAGCGGGAGACGAGACCCAGTACTTC
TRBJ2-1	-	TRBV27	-	CASRPGHSKYNEQFF	TGTGCCAGCAGGCCGGGACACAGTAAATACAATGAGCAGTTCTTC
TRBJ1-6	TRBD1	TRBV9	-	CASSVDTGGTSPLHF	TGTGCCAGCAGCGTAGATACAGGGGGCACTTCACCCCTCCACTTT
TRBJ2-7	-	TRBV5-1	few	CASSLAGDSYEQYF	TGCGCCAGCAGCTTGGCGGGGGATTCCTACGAGCAGTACTTC
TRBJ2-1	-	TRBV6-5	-	CASSPSQGNEQFF	TGTGCCAGCAGCCCCAGCCAGGGGAATGAGCAGTTCTTC
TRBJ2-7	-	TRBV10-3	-	CATAANIDLSYEQYF	TGTGCCACCGCGGCCAATATCGACCTCTCCTACGAGCAGTACTTC